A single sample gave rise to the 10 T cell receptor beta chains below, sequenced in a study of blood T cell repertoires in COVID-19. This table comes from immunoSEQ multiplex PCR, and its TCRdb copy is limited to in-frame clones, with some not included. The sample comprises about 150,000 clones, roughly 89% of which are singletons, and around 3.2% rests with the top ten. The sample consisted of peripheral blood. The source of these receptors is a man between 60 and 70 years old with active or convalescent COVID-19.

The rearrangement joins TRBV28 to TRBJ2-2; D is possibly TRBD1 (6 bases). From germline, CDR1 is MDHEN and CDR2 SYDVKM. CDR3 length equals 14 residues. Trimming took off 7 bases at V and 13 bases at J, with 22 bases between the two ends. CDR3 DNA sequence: TGTGCCAGCACGTCTCTGTCTGGGGGCGCAAGGCTGTTTTTT. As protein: CASTSLSGGARLFF.

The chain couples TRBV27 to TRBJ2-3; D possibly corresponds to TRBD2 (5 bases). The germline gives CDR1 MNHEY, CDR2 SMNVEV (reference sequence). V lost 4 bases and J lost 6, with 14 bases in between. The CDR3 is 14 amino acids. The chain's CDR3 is CASSSALGVDTQYF. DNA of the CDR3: TGTGCCAGCAGTTCGGCGTTGGGAGTGGATACGCAGTATTTT.

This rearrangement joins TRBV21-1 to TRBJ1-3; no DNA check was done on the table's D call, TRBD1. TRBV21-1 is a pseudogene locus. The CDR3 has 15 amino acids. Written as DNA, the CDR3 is TGTGCCAGCGGAGACAGGGCGACCTCTGGAAACACCATATATTTT. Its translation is CASGDRATSGNTIYF.

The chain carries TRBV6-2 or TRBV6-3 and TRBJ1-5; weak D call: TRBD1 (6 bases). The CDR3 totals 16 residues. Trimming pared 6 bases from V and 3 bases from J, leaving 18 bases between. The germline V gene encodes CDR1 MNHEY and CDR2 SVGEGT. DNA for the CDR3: TGTGCCAGCAGCGATACCCAGGGGCTACTCAATCAGCCCCAGCATTTT. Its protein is CASSDTQGLLNQPQHF.

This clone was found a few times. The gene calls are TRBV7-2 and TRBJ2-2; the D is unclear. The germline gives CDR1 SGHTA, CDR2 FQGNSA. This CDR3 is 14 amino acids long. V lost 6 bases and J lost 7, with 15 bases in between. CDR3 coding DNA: TGTGCCAGCAGTTCCATGGGCGTGGTCGGGGAGCTGTTTTTT. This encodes CASSSMGVVGELFF.

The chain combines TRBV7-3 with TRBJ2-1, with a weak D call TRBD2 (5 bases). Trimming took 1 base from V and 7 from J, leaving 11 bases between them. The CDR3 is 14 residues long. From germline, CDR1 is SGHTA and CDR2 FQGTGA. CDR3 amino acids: CASSLMPGDNEQFF. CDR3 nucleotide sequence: TGTGCCAGCAGCTTAATGCCCGGGGATAATGAGCAGTTCTTC. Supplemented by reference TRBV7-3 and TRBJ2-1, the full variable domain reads GAGVSQTPSNKVTEKGKYVELRCDPISGHTALYWYRQSLGQGPEFLIYFQGTGAADDSGLPNDRFFAVRPEGSVSTLKIQRTERGDSAVYLCASSLMPGDNEQFFGPGTRLTVL.

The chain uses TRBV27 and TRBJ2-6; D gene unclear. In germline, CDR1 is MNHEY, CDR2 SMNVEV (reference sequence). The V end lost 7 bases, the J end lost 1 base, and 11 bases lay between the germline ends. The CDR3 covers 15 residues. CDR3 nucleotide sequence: TGTGCCAGCACCGGGTCGCTATCTGGGGCCAACGTCCTGACTTTC. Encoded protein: CASTGSLSGANVLTF.

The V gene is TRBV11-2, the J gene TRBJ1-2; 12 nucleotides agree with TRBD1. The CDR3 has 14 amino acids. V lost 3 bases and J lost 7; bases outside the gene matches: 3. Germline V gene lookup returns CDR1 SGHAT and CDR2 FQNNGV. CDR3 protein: CASSLGQGARGYTF. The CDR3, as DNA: TGTGCCAGCAGCTTGGGACAGGGGGCCCGTGGCTACACCTTC. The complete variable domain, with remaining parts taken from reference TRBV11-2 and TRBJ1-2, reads EAGVAQSPRYKIIEKRQSVAFWCNPISGHATLYWYQQILGQGPKLLIQFQNNGVVDDSQLPKDRFSAERLKGVDSTLKIQPAKLEDSAVYLCASSLGQGARGYTFGSGTRLTVV.

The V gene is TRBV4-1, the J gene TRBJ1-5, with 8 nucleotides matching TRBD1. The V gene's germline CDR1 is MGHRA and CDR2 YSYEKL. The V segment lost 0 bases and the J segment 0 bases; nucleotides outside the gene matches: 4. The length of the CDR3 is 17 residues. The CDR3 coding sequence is TGCGCCAGCAGCCAAGATACAGGGGGAAATAGCAATCAGCCCCAGCATTTT. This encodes CASSQDTGGNSNQPQHF.

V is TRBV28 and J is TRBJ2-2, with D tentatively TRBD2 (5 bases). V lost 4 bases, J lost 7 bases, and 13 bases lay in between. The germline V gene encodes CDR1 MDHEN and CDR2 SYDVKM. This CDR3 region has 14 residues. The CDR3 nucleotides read TGTGCCAGCAGTTCACCGGGAAAGGGCGGGGAGCTGTTTTTT. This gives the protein CASSSPGKGGELFF.